These 15 T cell receptor beta chains originate from one sample sequenced in a study of metastatic and nonmetastatic thyroid tumors. From the PCR reads, TCRdb re-called clones with MiXCR. This table holds about 30,000 clones, around a quarter found once. Until they underwent thyroid surgery, no patient had received any treatment. The sequencing input was blood. These TCRs come from a female donor with papillary thyroid cancer or a benign thyroid nodule (not recorded which). Some clones in this sample may be carry-over from other donors' samples.

To note about this clone: Given a much more abundant clone one base away, this may be a read error. V usage is TRBV7-9 and J usage is TRBJ2-5; D unclear. The CDR3 spans 14 residues. The germline V gene encodes CDR1 SEHNR and CDR2 FQNEAQ (reference sequence). The CDR3 nucleotides are TGTGCCAGCAGCCATAGTGGGAACTTCGAGAACCAGTACTTC. Protein product: CASSHSGNFENQYF.

The CDR3 DNA reads TGCAGTGCTAGCAGCCCGACAATTTATAGCAATCAGCCCCAGCATTTT. This translates into CSASSPTIYSNQPQHF. The chain recombines TRBV20-1 with TRBJ1-5; D remains unclear. The CDR3 runs 16 residues. The V gene lost 3 bases and the J gene lost 0 bases, with 15 bases spanning the gap. The V gene's germline CDR1 is DFQATT and CDR2 SNEGSKA (reference sequence).

A note on this clone: Its ends do not fully match the called genes, so a read error is possible. The V and J genes are TRBV19 and TRBJ2-1, with a tentative D call TRBD2 (6 bases). The germline gives CDR1 LNHDA, CDR2 SQIVND (reference sequence). CDR3 length: 15 amino acids. The CDR3 is CASTLTRSSYNDQLF. In DNA, the CDR3 is TGTGCCAGTACCTTGACTAGGAGCTCCTACAATGATCAGCTCTTC.

This chain links TRBV5-1 with TRBJ2-3; the D call may be TRBD1 or TRBD2 (6 bases each). V shed 4 bases and J shed 5 bases, with 17 bases lying between them. The length of the CDR3 is 15 residues. Per germline, CDR1 SGHRS and CDR2 YFSETQ. The CDR3: CASSPGSGAGDTQYF. CDR3 coding DNA: TGCGCCAGCAGCCCCGGATCGGGGGCAGGAGATACGCAGTATTTT.

With regard to this clone: It may be a read error: a sequence one base away is much more abundant. The rearrangement links TRBV29-1 to TRBJ2-7, with D hard to call. CDR1 is SQVTM, CDR2 ANQGSEA, per germline. This CDR3 has 13 amino acids. Between the trimmed V and J ends, which lost 6 bases and 5 bases, there was a span of 17 bases. This chain's CDR3 is CSVGIGTLNEQYF. In DNA, the CDR3 is TGCAGCGTGGGAATCGGCACTCTCAACGAGCAGTACTTC.

This clone was observed many times. The chain uses TRBV18 and TRBJ1-5; D perhaps matches TRBD1 (6 bases). Germline V gene lookup returns CDR1 KGHSH and CDR2 LQKENI. This CDR3 contains 14 residues. The germline V and J ends were trimmed by 3 bases and 4 bases, with 10 bases remaining between them. The CDR3: CASSPGQMNQPQHF. DNA for the CDR3: TGTGCCAGCTCACCCGGACAGATGAATCAGCCCCAGCATTTT.

This clone was picked up many times. The chain recombines TRBV15 with TRBJ2-1, with TRBD2 identical over 7 bases. After removal of 6 bases from V and 8 bases from J, the junction contained 10 bases not matched to a gene. Germline lookup yields CDR1 LNHNV and CDR2 YYDKDF (reference sequence). This CDR3 comprises 14 residues. DNA for the CDR3: TGTGCCACCAGTCTGGGGCGGGAGATTGATGAGCAGTTCTTC. Its translation is CATSLGREIDEQFF.

This clone was seen at least ten times. This chain uses TRBV5-4 with TRBJ1-1; D unclear. CDR1 SGHNT and CDR2 YYREEE come from the germline V gene (reference sequence). This CDR3 comprises 14 residues. V lost 0 bases to trimming and J lost 1 base, with 7 bases between them. DNA of the CDR3: TGTGCCAGCAGCTTGGATTGGGCGAACACTGAAGCTTTCTTT. Translation gives CASSLDWANTEAFF.

In this sample, this clone turned up many times. The chain joins TRBV5-1 to TRBJ2-3, with 7 bases matching TRBD2. The CDR3 extends over 15 amino acids. Germline values: CDR1 SGHRS, CDR2 YFSETQ. Trimming took 4 bases from V and 5 from J; bases not matched to a gene: 10. Here the CDR3 DNA reads TGCGCCAGCAGCGGGGAGGGCAGGTCGGTAGATACGCAGTATTTT. This codes for CASSGEGRSVDTQYF.

This clone was observed many times. The chain has TRBV6-1 and TRBJ2-5; no definite D call. Trimming removed 4 bases from V and 4 bases from J, with 10 bases in between. CDR1 is MNHNS and CDR2 is SASEGT in the germline V gene. CDR3 length: 13 residues. The CDR3 region has the DNA TGTGCCAGCAGTGCAACCAAGGGAGAGACCCAGTACTTC. This translates into CASSATKGETQYF.

This clone was counted ten times or more. The V gene is TRBV5-1, the J gene TRBJ2-1; 14 bases agree with TRBD2. The length of the CDR3 is 18 residues. Germline CDR1 SGHRS, CDR2 YFSETQ. J was trimmed by 5 bases and V by 0 bases; bases with no gene match: 7. CDR3 protein: CASSLGTSGRPGDNEQFF. Written as DNA, the CDR3 is TGCGCCAGCAGCTTGGGGACTAGCGGGAGGCCAGGGGACAATGAGCAGTTCTTC.

This clone was detected ten times or more. V usage is TRBV7-3 and J usage is TRBJ2-1, with 12 bases identical to TRBD2. V lost 5 bases to trimming and J lost 8 bases; unmatched junction nucleotides: 7. Germline-derived CDR1 and CDR2 are SGHTA and FQGTGA. The CDR3 is made up of 15 amino acids. CDR3 amino acids: CASSPRTSGVDEQFF. Here the CDR3 DNA reads TGTGCCAGCAGCCCGCGGACTAGCGGGGTCGATGAGCAGTTCTTC. Drawing the rest from reference TRBV7-3 and TRBJ2-1, the complete variable domain is GAGVSQTPSNKVTEKGKYVELRCDPISGHTALYWYRQSLGQGPEFLIYFQGTGAADDSGLPNDRFFAVRPEGSVSTLKIQRTERGDSAVYLCASSPRTSGVDEQFFGPGTRLTVL.

This clone has at least ten counts. Here the CDR3 DNA reads TGTGCCAGCAGCTTAGGGGACAGGGTCCGAGATACGCAGTATTTT. Its protein is CASSLGDRVRDTQYF. J is TRBJ2-3 and V is TRBV7-9; TRBD1 matches at 9 bases. V gave up 1 base and J gave up 5 bases; unmatched junction bases: 4. The CDR3 extends over 15 amino acids. Germline CDR1 reads SEHNR; CDR2 reads FQNEAQ (reference sequence). The variable domain in full, completed from reference TRBV7-9 and TRBJ2-3, reads DTGVSQNPRHKITKRGQNVTFRCDPISEHNRLYWYRQTLGQGPEFLTYFQNEAQLEKSRLLSDRFSAERPKGSFSTLEIQRTEQGDSAMYLCASSLGDRVRDTQYFGPGTRLTVL.

In regard to this clone: Relative to the germline gene, one junction end is altered; a read error may explain this. The chain combines TRBV27 with TRBJ2-3; tentatively, D is TRBD2 (6 bases). Germline V CDR1 and CDR2: MNHEY, SMNVEV (reference sequence). The length of the CDR3 is 14 residues. CDR3: CASSSTSLTDTQYF. In DNA, the CDR3 is TGTGCCAGCAGTTCAACTAGCCTCACAGATACTCAGTATTTT.

This clone is deemed medium-sized. The chain uses TRBV27 and TRBJ2-2, with D perhaps TRBD1 or TRBD2 (5 bases each). The CDR3 covers 14 residues. Trimming removed 3 bases from V and 5 bases from J, with 10 bases in between. Germline CDR1 is MNHEY and CDR2 is SMNVEV (reference sequence). Here the CDR3 reads CASSFGTLTGELFF. CDR3 nucleotide sequence: TGTGCCAGCAGTTTTGGGACCCTTACCGGGGAGCTGTTTTTT.